This T cell receptor (beta chain) was recovered during a study of cytomegalovirus exposure and HLA in healthy donors. Study findings and constraints: A later analysis found that most CMV-associated TCR beta chains appeared HLA-restricted.

At sampling all donors were nominally healthy, likely with unrecorded immune exposures. PCR used 60 Vbeta primers and 13 Jbeta primers. Measured with immunoSEQ multiplex PCR; TCRdb has only the in-frame clones, and not every one. The data show over 120,000 clones, more than 7.5% seen once. To note about this clone: Its antigen is still unknown.

This CDR3 spans 13 amino acids. Germline-derived CDR1 and CDR2 are LNHDA and SQIVND (reference sequence). V was clipped by 1 base and J by 9 bases, with 10 bases between them. Sequencing was performed on PBMCs. The TCR was taken from a man aged 45 to 65 in good health and CMV-seronegative. The chain is built from TRBV19 and TRBJ1-5; possibly TRBD1 for D (5 bases). CDR3 in amino acids: CASSIVDGGPQHF. The CDR3 coding sequence is TGTGCCAGTAGTATAGTGGACGGGGGGCCCCAGCATTTT.